Sequencing of this T cell receptor (beta chain) was carried out in a study of blood T cells in healthy people across ages. Study-wide context: Template switching picked up about one barcoded beta molecule for each two T cells.

The CDR3 is 15 residues long. The junction had 10 bases not matched to a gene; V was cut back by 6 bases and J by 2 bases. Germline CDR1 reads MNHNS; CDR2 reads SASEGT. With a J-beta primer mix and a sample-barcoded 5' primer, a second PCR ran roughly 7 to 11 cycles. A template-switch adaptor with 12 random nucleotides tagged each cDNA molecule. MiXCR was run by TCRdb on the 5' RACE reads, yielding one entry per CDR3 protein. The sample holds more than 1,400,000 distinct CDR3 sequences, 42% seen once. The TCR comes from a woman younger than 30 in good health. The sequenced material came from blood. The rearrangement joins TRBV6-1 to TRBJ2-7; TRBD1 matches at 7 bases. The CDR3 nucleotides read TGTGCCAGCAGAGCCGGGACAGTCTTGACCTACGAGCAGTACTTC. Translation: CASRAGTVLTYEQYF.